These T cell receptor beta chains were read from a single sample in a study of blood T cell repertoires in COVID-19. Sequencing used immunoSEQ multiplex PCR; TCRdb keeps in-frame clones, though not all of them. The table records around 130,000 clones, 84% of them present only once. Material: PBMCs or T cells enriched from blood (not recorded which). These receptors were collected from a woman in her forties or fifties with acute COVID-19. Each CDR3 is given with its conserved first and last residue. The D gene is left open where the match is weak. A clone size is listed for some rows: how often the clone was seen (once, few, many), or a class if it is expanded.

.	TRBV9	.	TRBJ2-6	TGTGCCAGCAGCGTCCTCGGGGCCAACGTCCTGACTTTC	CASSVLGANVLTF
TRBD1	TRBV4-3	.	TRBJ1-1	TGCGCCAGCAGCCAAGGGGGGACAGGGGGAAACACTGAAGCTTTCTTT	CASSQGGTGGNTEAFF
.	TRBV30	.	TRBJ2-7	TGTGCCTGGAGTGTACTGGGGCTCGAGCAGTACTTC	CAWSVLGLEQYF
TRBD2	TRBV7-9	.	TRBJ2-1	TGTGCCAGCAGCTTCCCCGGGACTAGACACAATGAGCAGTTCTTC	CASSFPGTRHNEQFF
.	TRBV4-1	.	TRBJ1-5	TGCGCCAGCAGCGACGCCCGGGGACTTAGCAATCAGCCCCAGCATTTT	CASSDARGLSNQPQHF
.	TRBV6-5	few	TRBJ2-5	TGTGCCAGCAGCCGGGGACAACTCCAAGAGACCCAGTACTTC	CASSRGQLQETQYF
.	TRBV27	.	TRBJ1-6	TGTGCCAGCAGTTTACTTGATTCACCCCTCCACTTT	CASSLLDSPLHF
.	TRBV19	.	TRBJ1-1	TGTGCCAGTAGAGACAGGATCGGCCGTACTGAAGCTTTCTTT	CASRDRIGRTEAFF
.	TRBV28	.	TRBJ1-5	TGTGCCAGCAGTTTAGGGCAGGCTAACCATCAGCCCCAGCATTTT	CASSLGQANHQPQHF
TRBD2	TRBV28	once	TRBJ2-7	TGTGCCAGCAGTTTATCGGGAGGGTCGAAGAACGAGCAGTACTTC	CASSLSGGSKNEQYF
.	TRBV5-6	.	TRBJ1-2	TGTGCCAGCAGCCTACGGGGGAGTGTCACTGGCTACACCTTC	CASSLRGSVTGYTF
.	TRBV5-8	once	TRBJ1-2	TGTGCCAGCAGCTTTTTGCCAGGCGGCTACACCTTC	CASSFLPGGYTF
TRBD1	TRBV15	once	TRBJ1-1	TGTGCCACCAGCAGAGTAAGACAGGGGGCGACTGAAGCTTTCTTT	CATSRVRQGATEAFF
.	TRBV6-2/TRBV6-3	.	TRBJ2-5	TGTGCCAGCAGTTACTCGACCCGGGGACTCCTCCAAGAGACCCAGTACTTC	CASSYSTRGLLQETQYF